Presented here are 7 T cell receptor beta chains from one specimen sequenced in a study of regulatory T cells in long-lasting Graves disease. For TCR beta, libraries came from iRepertoire HTBI primers and Arm-PCR of CDR3 regions. One entry per CDR3 protein, called by TCRdb with MiXCR from the multiplex PCR reads. This sample has around 460,000 distinct CDR3 sequences, with roughly 23% found just once. Time point reported: persistent/refractory GD, antithyroid drugs over 5 years with positive TRAb. TCR sequences were obtained from RNA taken from PBMCs. Sequencing used peripheral blood mononuclear cells (PBMCs), obtained when the disease was refractory, from a patient treated with antithyroid drugs. The receptors were gathered from a female donor with Graves disease.

This clonotype was found a few times. The rearrangement joins TRBV7-2 to TRBJ1-2, with a tentative D call TRBD1 (5 bases). Germline CDR1 reads SGHTA; CDR2 reads FQGNSA. With 10 bases removed from V and 2 bases from J, the gap between germline ends came to 11 bases. CDR3 length: 12 residues. The CDR3 loop reads CAKQGVNYGYTF. For the CDR3, the DNA is TGTGCCAAACAAGGGGTAAACTATGGCTACACCTTC.

This clonotype has a count of ten or more. This chain joins TRBV27 and TRBJ1-1, with 8 bases that match TRBD1. Trimming took 3 bases from V and 5 from J; bases not matched to a gene: 5. The CDR3 runs to 14 residues. Germline V CDR1 and CDR2: MNHEY, SMNVEV (reference sequence). CDR3 residues: CASSFGQGGTEAFF. The CDR3 DNA reads TGTGCCAGCAGTTTCGGACAGGGAGGGACTGAAGCTTTCTTT.

This clonotype was counted ten times or more. J is TRBJ2-5 and V is TRBV7-2; 10 positions match TRBD1. The CDR3 has 14 amino acids. From germline, CDR1 is SGHTA and CDR2 FQGNSA. V lost 4 bases to trimming and J lost 5 bases; unmatched junction nucleotides: 4. CDR3 in amino acids: CASSWGQGRETQYF. CDR3 in DNA: TGTGCCAGCAGCTGGGGACAGGGGCGCGAGACCCAGTACTTC.

V is TRBV12-3 or TRBV12-4 and J is TRBJ1-2; 7 bases line up with TRBD1. J lost 4 bases, V lost 7 bases, and 12 bases had no gene match. There are 15 residues in the CDR3. CDR3 amino acids: CASNKGGGSFYGYTF. The CDR3 region has the DNA TGTGCCAGCAACAAGGGAGGGGGCTCTTTCTATGGCTACACCTTC.

CDR3: CASWGPQGPNTEAFF. CDR3 nucleotides: TGTGCCTCTTGGGGACCGCAGGGGCCGAACACTGAAGCTTTCTTT. The V call is TRBV12-3 or TRBV12-4, the J call TRBJ1-1; a possible D gene is TRBD1 (6 bases). V shed 11 bases and J shed 1 base, with 20 bases lying between them. CDR3 length equals 15 residues.

This clonotype was counted only a few times. V and J are TRBV4-3 and TRBJ1-5; D not certain. The germline V gene has CDR1 LGHNA and CDR2 YSLEER. The CDR3 totals 15 residues. Trimming took 1 base from V and 0 from J, leaving 7 bases between them. DNA for the CDR3: TGCGCCAGCAGCCAAGTTGCAGGTAGCAATCAGCCCCAGCATTTT. Translation: CASSQVAGSNQPQHF.

The rearrangement links TRBV5-1 to TRBJ2-3, with 9 bases matching TRBD2. The germline V gene encodes CDR1 SGHRS and CDR2 YFSETQ. V lost 0 bases to trimming and J lost 6 bases; unmatched junction nucleotides: 8. CDR3 length equals 16 residues. The CDR3 protein is CASSLGISGSSDTQYF. Here the CDR3 DNA reads TGCGCCAGCAGCTTGGGTATTAGCGGGAGTTCGGATACGCAGTATTTT.